These 9 T cell receptor beta chains share one sample of origin, sequenced in a study of Ad26.COV2.S vaccination and SARS-CoV-2 variants. Sequenced by immunoSEQ multiplex PCR; TCRdb stores in-frame clones only, minus some. The sample includes 350,000 to 550,000 clones, about 91% of them seen just once. Treatment noted: roughly 20 received Ad26.COV2.S at low or high dose, single or two shots; roughly five received placebo; per-sample allocation not given. Sampling was performed 63 days after the first vaccine or placebo injection. The specimen was peripheral blood, collected in a trial of Ad26.COV2.S vaccine versus placebo. These receptors all stem from a person between 18 and 65 years old who received the Ad26.COV2.S COVID-19 vaccine or a placebo.

The rearrangement joins TRBV5-1 to TRBJ1-4; no clear D gene. The CDR3 runs 15 residues. The germline gives CDR1 SGHRS, CDR2 YFSETQ. The germline V and J ends were trimmed by 2 bases and 4 bases, with 12 bases remaining between them. The CDR3 region has the DNA TGCGCCAGCAGCTTAGGGTCCTCCTATAATGAAAAACTGTTTTTT. It is translated as CASSLGSSYNEKLFF.

The V gene is TRBV29-1, the J gene TRBJ1-1; weak D call: TRBD1 (5 bases). This CDR3 spans 15 amino acids. With 7 bases removed from V and 0 bases from J, the gap between germline ends came to 18 bases. The V gene's germline CDR1 is SQVTM and CDR2 ANQGSEA. This chain's CDR3 is CSGVDGTRMNTEAFF. DNA of the CDR3: TGCAGCGGCGTGGATGGGACGCGAATGAACACTGAAGCTTTCTTT.

The V and J genes are TRBV4-3 and TRBJ2-1, with D perhaps TRBD1 (6 bases). The germline V and J ends were trimmed by 3 bases and 6 bases, with 24 bases remaining between them. Per the germline V gene, CDR1 is LGHNA and CDR2 is YSLEER. The CDR3 contains 18 residues. CDR3 in DNA: TGCGCCAGCAGCCAGCTCACAGGGCCTGACGGGGCTTCCAATGAGCAGTTCTTC. This sequence encodes CASSQLTGPDGASNEQFF.

A single count supports this clone. The V gene is TRBV4-3, the J gene TRBJ2-2, with 12 bases matching TRBD2. The CDR3 length is 16 residues. The V segment lost 4 bases and the J segment 4 bases; nucleotides outside the gene matches: 4. The V gene's germline CDR1 is LGHNA and CDR2 YSLEER. Here the CDR3 DNA reads TGCGCCAGCAGCCCACCGGGACTAGCGGGCACCGGGGAGCTGTTTTTT. Its translation is CASSPPGLAGTGELFF.

V is TRBV5-5 and J is TRBJ2-6; a possible D gene is TRBD2 (6 bases). This CDR3 is built from 15 residues. The V gene lost 4 bases and the J gene lost 4 bases, with 12 bases spanning the gap. Per the germline V gene, CDR1 is SGHKS and CDR2 is YYEKEE (reference sequence). The CDR3 spells CASSRAGPGANVLTF. The CDR3 DNA sequence: TGTGCCAGCAGCCGGGCGGGACCCGGGGCCAACGTCCTGACTTTC.

V is TRBV5-1 and J is TRBJ1-2; the D gene is possibly TRBD1 (5 bases). The CDR3 runs 14 residues. The germline gives CDR1 SGHRS, CDR2 YFSETQ. Trimming removed 0 bases at V and 6 bases at J, with 12 bases between. Here the CDR3 DNA reads TGCGCCAGCAGCTTGGCCAGAGGGGCAGATGGCTACACCTTC. Translating it yields CASSLARGADGYTF. The full variable domain, with the rest looked up from reference TRBV5-1 and TRBJ1-2, is KAGVTQTPRYLIKTRGQQVTLSCSPISGHRSVSWYQQTPGQGLQFLFEYFSETQRNKGNFPGRFSGRQFSNSRSEMNVSTLELGDSALYLCASSLARGADGYTFGSGTRLTVV.

This clone was found once. The genes are TRBV4-2 and TRBJ1-1; D is uncertain. V lost 0 bases, J lost 10 bases, and 12 bases lay in between. From germline, CDR1 is LGHNA and CDR2 YNFKEQ. This CDR3 has 13 residues. CDR3 coding DNA: TGTGCCAGCAGCCAAGATCATACTAGAGGAGCTTTCTTT. It codes for CASSQDHTRGAFF.

This chain connects TRBV7-3 to TRBJ2-7; no firm D call. CDR1 is SGHTA and CDR2 is FQGTGA in the germline V gene. The CDR3 sequence is 15 residues long. Deletions cut 4 bases from V and 5 bases from J, with 18 bases between. The CDR3 nucleotides read TGTGCCAGCAGCTCCAGCAGTCCCCCCCACCACGAGCAGTACTTC. Its protein product is CASSSSSPPHHEQYF.

This chain links TRBV4-3 with TRBJ2-5; D gene uncertain. This CDR3 comprises 15 residues. Germline V lookup: CDR1 LGHNA, CDR2 YSLEER. V lost 1 base to trimming and J lost 4 bases, with 13 bases between them. The CDR3 region has the DNA TGCGCCAGCAGCCAAGGTGCGCTGGGCACAGAGACCCAGTACTTC. This encodes CASSQGALGTETQYF.